This is a list of T cell receptor beta chains from one sample in a study of CD8 T cells in Susac syndrome. TCRdb processed the immunoSEQ multiplex PCR reads anew with MiXCR; each CDR3 protein has one entry. The table includes some 120,000 distinct CDR3 sequences, roughly 91% detected once. What was sequenced was CD4+ T cells from PBMCs. Every receptor here comes from a human donor in good health. Each CDR3 is given with its conserved first and last residue. The D gene is left open where the match is weak. The size field is filled for only some rows; it gives once, few, many or a size class.

>.|TRBV6-5|TRBJ2-1|TRBD2
CASSPQLAGGEQFF
TGTGCCAGCAGCCCCCAGCTAGCGGGAGGTGAGCAGTTCTTC
>.|TRBV29-1|TRBJ2-5|TRBD2
CSGAGGQETQYF
TGCAGCGGGGCGGGGGGCCAAGAGACCCAGTACTTC
>.|TRBV29-1|TRBJ1-6|TRBD1
CSVADRGNSPLHF
TGCAGCGTTGCCGACAGGGGCAATTCACCCCTCCACTTT
>.|TRBV20-1|TRBJ2-1|.
CSARIKGGTDYNEQFF
TGCAGTGCACGGATCAAGGGGGGGACCGACTACAATGAGCAGTTCTTC
>once|TRBV19|TRBJ2-5|TRBD1
CASSAPGTGETQYF
TGTGCCAGTAGTGCACCCGGGACAGGGGAGACCCAGTACTTC
>.|TRBV4-3|TRBJ2-1|TRBD2
CASSPRLADNEQFF
TGCGCCAGCAGCCCGCGACTAGCGGACAATGAGCAGTTCTTC
>.|TRBV2|TRBJ2-5|.
CASSYTTRETQYF
TGTGCCAGCAGTTACACGACCCGGGAGACCCAGTACTTC
>.|TRBV7-3|TRBJ2-4|.
CASSQVGGIQYF
TGTGCCAGCAGCCAAGTGGGGGGCATTCAGTACTTC
>.|TRBV6-6|TRBJ2-2|.
CASRVTLIGELFF
TGTGCCAGCAGAGTTACCCTCATTGGGGAGCTGTTTTTT
>.|TRBV5-6|TRBJ2-1|.
CASSFVRKNEQFF
TGTGCCAGCAGCTTTGTGAGGAAGAATGAGCAGTTCTTC
>.|TRBV6-2/TRBV6-3|TRBJ2-2|TRBD2
CASSPGGAPTGELFF
TGTGCCAGCTCCCCCGGGGGGGCGCCGACCGGGGAGCTGTTTTTT